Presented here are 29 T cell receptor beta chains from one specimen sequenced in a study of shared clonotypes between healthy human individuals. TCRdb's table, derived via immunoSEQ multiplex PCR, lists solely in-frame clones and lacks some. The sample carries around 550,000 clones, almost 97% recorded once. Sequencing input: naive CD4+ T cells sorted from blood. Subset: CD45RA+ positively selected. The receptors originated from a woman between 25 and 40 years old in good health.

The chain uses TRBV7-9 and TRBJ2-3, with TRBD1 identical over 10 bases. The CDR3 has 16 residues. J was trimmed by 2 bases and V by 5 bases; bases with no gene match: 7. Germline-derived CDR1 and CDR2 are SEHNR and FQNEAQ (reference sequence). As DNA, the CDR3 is TGTGCCAGCAGCGCCGGGACAGGGGTTGACACAGATACGCAGTATTTT. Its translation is CASSAGTGVDTDTQYF.

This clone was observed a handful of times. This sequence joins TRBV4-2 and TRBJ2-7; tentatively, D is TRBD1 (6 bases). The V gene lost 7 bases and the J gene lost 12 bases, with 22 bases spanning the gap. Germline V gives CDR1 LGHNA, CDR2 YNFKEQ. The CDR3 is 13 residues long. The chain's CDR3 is CASITGQKTLRYF. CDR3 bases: TGTGCCAGCATCACAGGGCAGAAAACCCTAAGGTACTTC.

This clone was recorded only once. The CDR3 DNA reads TGCGCCAGCAGCTTGGGACAGAGCTCAGATACGCAGTATTTT. Its protein product is CASSLGQSSDTQYF. The rearrangement links TRBV5-1 to TRBJ2-3, with a possible D match to TRBD1 (5 bases). Trimming took off 0 bases at V and 4 bases at J, with 9 bases between the two ends. The CDR3 is made up of 14 amino acids. Germline CDR1 SGHRS, CDR2 YFSETQ.

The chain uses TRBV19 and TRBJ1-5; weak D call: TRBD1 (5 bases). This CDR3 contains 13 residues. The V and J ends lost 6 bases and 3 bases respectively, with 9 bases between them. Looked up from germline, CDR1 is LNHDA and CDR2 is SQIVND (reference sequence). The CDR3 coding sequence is TGTGCCAGTAGCCAGGGTTACAATCAGCCCCAGCATTTT. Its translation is CASSQGYNQPQHF.

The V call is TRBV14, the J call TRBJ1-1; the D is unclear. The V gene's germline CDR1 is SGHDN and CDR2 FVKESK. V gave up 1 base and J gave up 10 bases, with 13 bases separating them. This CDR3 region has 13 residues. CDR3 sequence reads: CASSQVFTGGAFF. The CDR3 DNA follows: TGTGCCAGCAGCCAAGTATTTACGGGTGGAGCTTTCTTT.

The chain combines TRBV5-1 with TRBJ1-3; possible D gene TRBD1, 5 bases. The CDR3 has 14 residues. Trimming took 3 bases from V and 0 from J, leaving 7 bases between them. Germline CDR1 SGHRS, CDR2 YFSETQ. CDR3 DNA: TGCGCCAGCAGCTGGGGGATCTCTGGAAACACCATATATTTT. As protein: CASSWGISGNTIYF.

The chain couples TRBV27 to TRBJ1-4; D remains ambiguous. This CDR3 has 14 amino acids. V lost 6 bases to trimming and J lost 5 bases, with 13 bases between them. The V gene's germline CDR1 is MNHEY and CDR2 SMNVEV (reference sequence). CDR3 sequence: CASRGPGGNEKLFF. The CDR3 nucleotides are TGTGCCAGCAGAGGTCCCGGCGGGAATGAAAAACTGTTTTTT. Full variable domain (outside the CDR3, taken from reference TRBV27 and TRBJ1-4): EAQVTQNPRYLITVTGKKLTVTCSQNMNHEYMSWYRQDPGLGLRQIYYSMNVEVTDKGDVPEGYKVSRKEKRNFPLILESPSPNQTSLYFCASRGPGGNEKLFFGSGTQLSVL.

The CDR3 sequence is CASSTNGDEYEQYF. CDR3 DNA sequence: TGTGCCAGCAGCACGAATGGGGACGAGTACGAGCAGTACTTC. The rearrangement uses TRBV7-9 and TRBJ2-7, with D possibly being TRBD1 or TRBD2 (5 bases each). The CDR3 is 14 amino acids. From germline, CDR1 is SEHNR and CDR2 FQNEAQ (reference sequence). V gave up 5 bases and J gave up 4 bases, with 15 bases separating them.

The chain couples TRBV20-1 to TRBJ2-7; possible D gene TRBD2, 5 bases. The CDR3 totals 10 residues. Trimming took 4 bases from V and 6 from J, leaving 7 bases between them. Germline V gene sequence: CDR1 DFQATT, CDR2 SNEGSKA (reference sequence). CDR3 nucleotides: TGCAGTGCTAATGGAGGCGAGCAGTACTTC. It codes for CSANGGEQYF.

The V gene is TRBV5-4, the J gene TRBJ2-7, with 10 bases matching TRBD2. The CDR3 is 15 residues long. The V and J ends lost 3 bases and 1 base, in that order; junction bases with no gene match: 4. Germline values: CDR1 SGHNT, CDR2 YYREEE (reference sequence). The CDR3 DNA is TGTGCCAGCAGCTCCAAGCGGGAGGGGTCCTACGAGCAGTACTTC. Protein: CASSSKREGSYEQYF.

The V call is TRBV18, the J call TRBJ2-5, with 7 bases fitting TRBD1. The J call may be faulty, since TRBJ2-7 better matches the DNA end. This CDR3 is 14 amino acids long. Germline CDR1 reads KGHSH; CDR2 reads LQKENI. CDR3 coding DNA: TGTGCCAGCTCACCACGAACAGGGGCCTACGAGCAGTACTTC. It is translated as CASSPRTGAYEQYF.

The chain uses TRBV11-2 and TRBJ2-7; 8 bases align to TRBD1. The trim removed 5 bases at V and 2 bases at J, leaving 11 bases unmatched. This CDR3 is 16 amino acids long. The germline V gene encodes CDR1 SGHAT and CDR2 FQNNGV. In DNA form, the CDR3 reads TGTGCCAGCAGCAGGACAGGGTGGGAGAGCCCCTACGAGCAGTACTTC. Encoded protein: CASSRTGWESPYEQYF.

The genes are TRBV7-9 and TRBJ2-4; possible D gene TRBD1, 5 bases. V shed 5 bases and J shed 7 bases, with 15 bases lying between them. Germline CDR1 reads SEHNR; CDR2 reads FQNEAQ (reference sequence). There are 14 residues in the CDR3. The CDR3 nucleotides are TGTGCCAGCAGCCACGCCGGGCAGGGTAACATTCAGTACTTC. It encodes CASSHAGQGNIQYF.

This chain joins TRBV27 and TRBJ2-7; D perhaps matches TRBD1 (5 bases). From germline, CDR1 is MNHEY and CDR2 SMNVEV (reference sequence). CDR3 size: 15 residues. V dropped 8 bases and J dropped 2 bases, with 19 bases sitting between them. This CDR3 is CASHHPGQAPYEQYF. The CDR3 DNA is TGTGCCAGCCACCATCCAGGACAAGCCCCCTACGAGCAGTACTTC.

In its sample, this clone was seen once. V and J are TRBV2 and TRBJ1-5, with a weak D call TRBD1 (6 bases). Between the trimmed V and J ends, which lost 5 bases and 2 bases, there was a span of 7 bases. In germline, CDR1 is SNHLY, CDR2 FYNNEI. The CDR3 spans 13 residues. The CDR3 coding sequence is TGTGCCAGCAGTAGACAGGGCAATCAGCCCCAGCATTTT. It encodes CASSRQGNQPQHF. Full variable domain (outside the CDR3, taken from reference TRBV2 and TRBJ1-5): EPEVTQTPSHQVTQMGQEVILRCVPISNHLYFYWYRQILGQKVEFLVSFYNNEISEKSEIFDDQFSVERPDGSNFTLKIRSTKLEDSAMYFCASSRQGNQPQHFGDGTRLSIL.

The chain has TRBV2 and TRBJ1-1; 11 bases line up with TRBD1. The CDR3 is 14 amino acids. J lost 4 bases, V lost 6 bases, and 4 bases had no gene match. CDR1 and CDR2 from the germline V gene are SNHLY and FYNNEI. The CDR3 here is CASRDRGQGTEAFF. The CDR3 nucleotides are TGTGCCAGCAGGGACAGGGGGCAGGGCACTGAAGCTTTCTTT.

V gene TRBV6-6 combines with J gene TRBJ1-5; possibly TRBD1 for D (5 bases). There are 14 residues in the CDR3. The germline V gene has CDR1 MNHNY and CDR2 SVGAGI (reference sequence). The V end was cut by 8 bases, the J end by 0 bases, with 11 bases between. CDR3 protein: CASGAGYSNQPQHF. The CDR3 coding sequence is TGTGCCAGCGGGGCGGGATATAGCAATCAGCCCCAGCATTTT.

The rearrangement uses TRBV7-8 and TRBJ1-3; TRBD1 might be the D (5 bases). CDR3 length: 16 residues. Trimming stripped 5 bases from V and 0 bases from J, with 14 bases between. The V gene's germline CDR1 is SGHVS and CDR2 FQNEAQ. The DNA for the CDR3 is TGTGCCAGCAGCGCGCCAGGGAACCGCTCTGGAAACACCATATATTTT. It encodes CASSAPGNRSGNTIYF. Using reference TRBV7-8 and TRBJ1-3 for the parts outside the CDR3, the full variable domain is GAGVSQSPRYKVAKRGQDVALRCDPISGHVSLFWYQQALGQGPEFLTYFQNEAQLDKSGLPSDRFFAERPEGSVSTLKIQRTQQEDSAVYLCASSAPGNRSGNTIYFGEGSWLTVV.

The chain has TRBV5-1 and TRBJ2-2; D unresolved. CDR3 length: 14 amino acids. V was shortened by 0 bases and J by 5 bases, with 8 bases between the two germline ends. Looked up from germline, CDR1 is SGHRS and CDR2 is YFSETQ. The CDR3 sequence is CASSLALGTGELFF. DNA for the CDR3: TGCGCCAGCAGCTTGGCCTTGGGGACCGGGGAGCTGTTTTTT.

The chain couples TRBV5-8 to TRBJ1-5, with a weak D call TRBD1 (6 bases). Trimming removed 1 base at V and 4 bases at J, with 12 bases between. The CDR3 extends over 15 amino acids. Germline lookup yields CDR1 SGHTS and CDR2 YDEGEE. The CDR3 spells CASSLRGARNQPQHF. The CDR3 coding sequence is TGTGCCAGCAGCTTGAGGGGGGCGCGGAATCAGCCCCAGCATTTT.

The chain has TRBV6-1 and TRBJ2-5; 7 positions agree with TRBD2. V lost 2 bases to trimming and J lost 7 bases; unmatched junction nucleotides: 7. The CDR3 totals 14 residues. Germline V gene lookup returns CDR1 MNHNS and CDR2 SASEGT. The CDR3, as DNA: TGTGCCAGCAGTGAACCTAGCGGTGTCGGGACCCAGTACTTC. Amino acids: CASSEPSGVGTQYF.

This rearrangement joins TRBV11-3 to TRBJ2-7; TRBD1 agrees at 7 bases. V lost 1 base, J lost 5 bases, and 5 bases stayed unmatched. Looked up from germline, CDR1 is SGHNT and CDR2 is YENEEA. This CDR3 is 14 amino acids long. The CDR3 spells CASSLGGTAHEQYF. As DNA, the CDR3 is TGTGCCAGCAGCTTAGGTGGGACAGCCCACGAGCAGTACTTC. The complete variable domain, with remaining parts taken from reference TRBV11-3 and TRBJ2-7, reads EAGVVQSPRYKIIEKKQPVAFWCNPISGHNTLYWYLQNLGQGPELLIRYENEEAVDDSQLPKDRFSAERLKGVDSTLKIQPAELGDSAVYLCASSLGGTAHEQYFGPGTRLTVT.

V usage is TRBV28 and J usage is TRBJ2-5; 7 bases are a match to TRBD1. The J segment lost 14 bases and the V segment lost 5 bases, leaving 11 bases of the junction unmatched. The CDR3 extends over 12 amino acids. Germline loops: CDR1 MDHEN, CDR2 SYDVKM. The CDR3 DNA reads TGTGCCAGCAGTATACGGGACAGCCAAGCCTACTTC. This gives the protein CASSIRDSQAYF.

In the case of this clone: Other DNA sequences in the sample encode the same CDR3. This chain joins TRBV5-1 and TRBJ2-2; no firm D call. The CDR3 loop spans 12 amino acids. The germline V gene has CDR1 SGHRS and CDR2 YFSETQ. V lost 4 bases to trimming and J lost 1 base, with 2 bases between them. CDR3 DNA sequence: TGCGCCAGCAGCCTGAACACCGGGGAGCTGTTTTTT. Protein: CASSLNTGELFF. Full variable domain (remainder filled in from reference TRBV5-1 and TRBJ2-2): KAGVTQTPRYLIKTRGQQVTLSCSPISGHRSVSWYQQTPGQGLQFLFEYFSETQRNKGNFPGRFSGRQFSNSRSEMNVSTLELGDSALYLCASSLNTGELFFGEGSRLTVL.

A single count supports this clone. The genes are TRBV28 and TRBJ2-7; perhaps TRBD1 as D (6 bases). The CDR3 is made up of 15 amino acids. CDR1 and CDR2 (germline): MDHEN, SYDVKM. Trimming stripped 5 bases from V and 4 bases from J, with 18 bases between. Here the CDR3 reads CASSPGVVSVYEQYF. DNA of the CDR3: TGTGCCAGCAGTCCAGGGGTCGTATCCGTTTACGAGCAGTACTTC.

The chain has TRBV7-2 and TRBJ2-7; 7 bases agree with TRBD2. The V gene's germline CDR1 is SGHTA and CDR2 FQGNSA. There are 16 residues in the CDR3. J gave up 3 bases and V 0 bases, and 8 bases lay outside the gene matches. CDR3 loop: CASSLASGTTYYEQYF. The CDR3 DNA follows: TGTGCCAGCAGCTTAGCGTCCGGGACTACCTACTACGAGCAGTACTTC.

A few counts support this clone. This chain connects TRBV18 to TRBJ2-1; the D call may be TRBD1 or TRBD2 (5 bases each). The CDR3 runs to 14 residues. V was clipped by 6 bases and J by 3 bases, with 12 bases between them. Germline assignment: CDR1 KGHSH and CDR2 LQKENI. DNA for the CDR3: TGTGCCAGCTCCCAGCGAGGGGACTACAATGAGCAGTTCTTC. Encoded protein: CASSQRGDYNEQFF.

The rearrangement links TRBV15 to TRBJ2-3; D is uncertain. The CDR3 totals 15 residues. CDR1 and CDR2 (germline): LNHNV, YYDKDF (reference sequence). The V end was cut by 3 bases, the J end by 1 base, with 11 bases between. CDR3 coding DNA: TGTGCCACCAGCAGTTTACCATGGGGCACAGATACGCAGTATTTT. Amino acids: CATSSLPWGTDTQYF.

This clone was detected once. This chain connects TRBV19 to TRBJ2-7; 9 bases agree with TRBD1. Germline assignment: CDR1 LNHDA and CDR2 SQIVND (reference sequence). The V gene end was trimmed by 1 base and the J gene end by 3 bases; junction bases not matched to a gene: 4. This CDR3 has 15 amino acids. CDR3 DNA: TGTGCCAGTAGTATAGCTCGGACAGGGGACTACGAGCAGTACTTC. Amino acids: CASSIARTGDYEQYF.